This TCR beta chain originates from a study of blood T cell repertoires in COVID-19. Turning to the study itself: Samples of COVID-19 (acute and convalescent) were obtained from the United States, Italy and Spain. T cells, B-cell-depleted T cells, or PBMCs provided the cDNA or gDNA that served as material.

Source study methods: Researchers report that nucleated cell counts were estimated from reference gene primer amplification. Data came from immunoSEQ multiplex PCR; TCRdb stores just in-frame clones and leaves some out. V, J and clone size reflect that table, while D and trimming were determined from the DNA. The table shows approximately 140,000 clones, with 84% occurring only once. Germline CDR1 reads MDHEN; CDR2 reads SYDVKM. V was cut by 5 bases and J by 0 bases, with 11 bases left in between. The CDR3 has 15 residues. The origin of this receptor is a man between 65 and 80 years old with acute or convalescent COVID-19. V is TRBV28 and J is TRBJ2-4; D possibly corresponds to TRBD1 (5 bases). Sequences were obtained from peripheral blood. For the CDR3, the DNA is TGTGCCAGCAGTCGACAGCCTCTAGCCAAAAACATTCAGTACTTC. Its protein product is CASSRQPLAKNIQYF.